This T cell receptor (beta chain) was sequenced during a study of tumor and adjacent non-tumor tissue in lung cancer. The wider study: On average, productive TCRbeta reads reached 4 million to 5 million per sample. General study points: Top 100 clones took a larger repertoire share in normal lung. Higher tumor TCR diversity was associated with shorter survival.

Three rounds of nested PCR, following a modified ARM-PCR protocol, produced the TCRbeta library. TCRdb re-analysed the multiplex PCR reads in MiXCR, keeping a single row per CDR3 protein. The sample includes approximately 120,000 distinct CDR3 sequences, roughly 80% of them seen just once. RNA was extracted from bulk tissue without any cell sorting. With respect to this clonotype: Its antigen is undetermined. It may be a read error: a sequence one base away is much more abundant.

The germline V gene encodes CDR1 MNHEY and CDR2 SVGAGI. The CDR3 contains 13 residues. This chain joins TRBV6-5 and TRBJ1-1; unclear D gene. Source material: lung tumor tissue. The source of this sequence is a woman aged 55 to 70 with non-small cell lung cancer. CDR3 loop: CPSSSDVNTEAFF. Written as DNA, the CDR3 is TGTCCCAGCAGCTCGGACGTGAACACTGAAGCTTTCTTT.